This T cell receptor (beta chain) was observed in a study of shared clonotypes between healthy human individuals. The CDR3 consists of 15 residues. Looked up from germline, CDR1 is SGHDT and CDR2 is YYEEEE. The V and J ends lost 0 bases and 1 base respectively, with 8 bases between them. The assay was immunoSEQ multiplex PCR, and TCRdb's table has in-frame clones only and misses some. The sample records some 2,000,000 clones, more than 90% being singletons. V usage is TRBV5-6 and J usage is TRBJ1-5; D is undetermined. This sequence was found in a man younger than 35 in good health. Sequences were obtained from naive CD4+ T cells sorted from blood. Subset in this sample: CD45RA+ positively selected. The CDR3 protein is CASSLEGRSNQPQHF. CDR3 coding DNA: TGTGCCAGCAGCTTGGAGGGTAGAAGCAATCAGCCCCAGCATTTT.